A single sample gave rise to the 24 T cell receptor beta chains below, sequenced in a study of shared clonotypes between healthy human individuals. Here immunoSEQ multiplex PCR was the method, and the copy in TCRdb shows in-frame clones only, minus some. Here the sample spans around 500,000 clones, roughly 80% being singletons. The sample comprised PBMCs. These receptors came from a woman in her thirties or forties in good health. Some clones in this sample may be carry-over from other donors' samples.

This chain uses TRBV18 with TRBJ2-2, with 10 bases lining up with TRBD1. CDR3 size: 17 residues. Trimming took 4 bases from V and 1 from J; bases not matched to a gene: 6. Per the germline V gene, CDR1 is KGHSH and CDR2 is LQKENI. CDR3 nucleotide sequence: TGTGCCAGCTCACGAAGACAGGGGGCTGAGAACACCGGGGAGCTGTTTTTT. It translates to CASSRRQGAENTGELFF.

Comments on this clone: Distinct nucleotide sequences in the sample also encode this CDR3. V gene TRBV9 combines with J gene TRBJ2-1; TRBD2 matches 11 bases. CDR3 length equals 15 residues. Trimming removed 0 bases from V and 7 bases from J; junction bases left unmatched: 3. Germline V gene sequence: CDR1 SGDLS, CDR2 YYNGEE. CDR3 coding DNA: TGTGCCAGCAGCGTAGGTACTAGCGGGAGTAATGAGCAGTTCTTC. Amino acid sequence: CASSVGTSGSNEQFF. Looking up the rest from reference TRBV9 and TRBJ2-1 gives the full variable domain: DSGVTQTPKHLITATGQRVTLRCSPRSGDLSVYWYQQSLDQGLQFLIQYYNGEERAKGNILERFSAQQFPDLHSELNLSSLELGDSALYFCASSVGTSGSNEQFFGPGTRLTVL.

This clone has only one observation. The chain recombines TRBV4-3 with TRBJ1-3; possible D gene TRBD1, 6 bases. Germline V gives CDR1 LGHNA, CDR2 YSLEER. The CDR3 is 16 amino acids. V was clipped by 1 base and J by 3 bases, with 13 bases between them. CDR3 in amino acids: CASSQGTGFSGNTIYF. In DNA form, the CDR3 reads TGCGCCAGCAGCCAAGGAACAGGGTTCAGTGGAAACACCATATATTTT.

Comment on this clone: With a far larger clone one base away, a read error is the likely cause. V is TRBV7-3 and J is TRBJ1-5; possible D gene TRBD1, 5 bases. The CDR3 sequence is 13 residues long. Germline CDR1 and CDR2: SGHTA and FQGTGA. CDR3 sequence reads: CASSADSHQPQPF. In DNA, the CDR3 is TGTGCCAGCAGCGCAGACAGTCATCAGCCCCAGCCTTTT.

The chain recombines TRBV5-4 with TRBJ2-7, with TRBD1 matching 9 bases. Per germline, CDR1 SGHNT and CDR2 YYREEE (reference sequence). This CDR3 is built from 15 residues. The V segment lost 3 bases and the J segment 4 bases; nucleotides outside the gene matches: 8. The CDR3, as DNA: TGTGCCAGCAGCTCCCCGGGACAGGGCTCTTACGAGCAGTACTTC. Amino acids: CASSSPGQGSYEQYF. Together with reference TRBV5-4 and TRBJ2-7, the CDR3 gives the full variable domain: ETGVTQSPTHLIKTRGQQVTLRCSSQSGHNTVSWYQQALGQGPQFIFQYYREEENGRGNFPPRFSGLQFPNYSSELNVNALELDDSALYLCASSSPGQGSYEQYFGPGTRLTVT.

V gene TRBV5-4 combines with J gene TRBJ2-7, with D uncertain. The V and J ends lost 2 bases and 1 base respectively, with 10 bases between them. Germline lookup yields CDR1 SGHNT and CDR2 YYREEE (reference sequence). The CDR3 runs 14 residues. CDR3 amino acids: CASSFAVTSYEQYF. CDR3 DNA sequence: TGTGCCAGCAGCTTTGCTGTTACTTCCTACGAGCAGTACTTC.

Many counts were recorded for this clone. The chain couples TRBV5-6 to TRBJ2-2; 9 bases map to TRBD1. This CDR3 spans 15 amino acids. From germline, CDR1 is SGHDT and CDR2 YYEEEE. The trim removed 4 bases at V and 0 bases at J, leaving 1 base unmatched. CDR3 DNA sequence: TGTGCCAGCAGCAGGGACAGGGCGAACACCGGGGAGCTGTTTTTT. Its translation is CASSRDRANTGELFF.

This clone was picked up many times. The chain is built from TRBV7-9 and TRBJ2-3; possible D gene TRBD1, 5 bases. The CDR3 has 14 residues. CDR1 SEHNR and CDR2 FQNEAQ come from the germline V gene (reference sequence). The V end was cut by 1 base, the J end by 6 bases, with 11 bases between. In DNA form, the CDR3 reads TGTGCCAGCAGCTTAGGGCTGGGGCGGGATACGCAGTATTTT. Its protein is CASSLGLGRDTQYF.

A note on this clone: This probably arose from a read error, given a far larger clone one base away. This chain joins TRBV28 and TRBJ1-5; D not resolved. This CDR3 spans 12 amino acids. Per the germline V gene, CDR1 is MDHEN and CDR2 is SYDVKM. The V and J ends lost 1 base and 6 bases respectively, with 4 bases between them. The CDR3 spells CASSLLLQPQHF. The CDR3, as DNA: TGTGCCAGCAGTTTATTACTTCAGCCCCAGCATTTT.

Comment on this clone: It differs at one base from a far larger clone, so likely a read error. In this CDR3 the conserved last residue, phenylalanine or tryptophan, is missing, so a read error is likely. The sample contains more than one DNA sequence encoding this CDR3. The chain joins TRBV29-1 to TRBJ2-7; D unresolved. This CDR3 is 12 amino acids long. Germline V gene data show CDR1 as SQVTM and CDR2 as ANQGSEA. The V gene lost 4 bases and the J gene lost 5 bases, with 12 bases spanning the gap. The CDR3 protein is CSVGSGGHEQYL. The CDR3 nucleotides read TGCAGCGTTGGGAGTGGTGGGCACGAGCAGTACTTA.

The gene calls are TRBV28 and TRBJ2-7, with D possibly being TRBD2 (6 bases). V was clipped by 5 bases and J by 6 bases, with 14 bases between them. The germline CDR1 and CDR2 sequences are MDHEN and SYDVKM. The CDR3 runs to 13 residues. Written as DNA, the CDR3 is TGTGCCAGCAGTCTCCAGGGACTGGGCGAGCAGTACTTC. Encoded protein: CASSLQGLGEQYF. Drawing the rest from reference TRBV28 and TRBJ2-7, the complete variable domain is DVKVTQSSRYLVKRTGEKVFLECVQDMDHENMFWYRQDPGLGLRLIYFSYDVKMKEKGDIPEGYSVSREKKERFSLILESASTNQTSMYLCASSLQGLGEQYFGPGTRLTVT.

V usage is TRBV6-1 and J usage is TRBJ2-7, with 15 bases that match TRBD2. Germline values: CDR1 MNHNS, CDR2 SASEGT. The trim removed 4 bases at V and 7 bases at J, leaving 8 bases unmatched. The CDR3 has 16 amino acids. The CDR3 sequence: CASSAEPGLAGGEQYF. The CDR3 DNA is TGTGCCAGCAGTGCAGAGCCGGGACTAGCGGGAGGAGAGCAGTACTTC.

This sequence joins TRBV9 and TRBJ1-1, with a weak D call TRBD1 (6 bases). V was pared by 3 bases and J by 1 base, with 13 bases between. CDR3 length: 15 residues. Looked up from germline, CDR1 is SGDLS and CDR2 is YYNGEE. CDR3 bases: TGTGCCAGCAGCGCCCATCAGGGGCGGAACACTGAAGCTTTCTTT. Translated: CASSAHQGRNTEAFF.

By share, this clone ranks as medium-sized. Within the sample, other DNA sequences also encode this same CDR3. The chain joins TRBV7-2 to TRBJ2-5; 7 nucleotides line up with TRBD1. CDR1 and CDR2 (germline): SGHTA, FQGNSA. The CDR3 length is 16 residues. Trimming at V came to 5 bases and at J to 2 bases, leaving 11 bases not matched to a gene. CDR3 nucleotides: TGTGCCAGCAGCACCACAGGGGTGGGGCCTCAAGAGACCCAGTACTTC. Translating it yields CASSTTGVGPQETQYF.

The CDR3 protein is CATSRNTGPGELFF. CDR3 DNA sequence: TGTGCCACCAGCAGAAATACAGGGCCGGGGGAGCTGTTTTTT. The rearrangement joins TRBV15 to TRBJ2-2; possible D gene TRBD1, 6 bases. The germline gives CDR1 LNHNV, CDR2 YYDKDF (reference sequence). This CDR3 has 14 residues. V shed 2 bases and J shed 8 bases, with 12 bases lying between them.

A note on this clone: This sample includes further DNA sequences coding for the same CDR3. The J gene is TRBJ1-3, the V gene TRBV2, with D hard to call. V was pared by 2 bases and J by 4 bases, with 3 bases between. Germline assignment: CDR1 SNHLY and CDR2 FYNNEI. The CDR3 extends over 12 amino acids. DNA for the CDR3: TGTGCCAGCAGTGAACAGGGAAACACCATATATTTT. Its translation is CASSEQGNTIYF.

The chain joins TRBV11-2 to TRBJ2-7; D call uncertain. V dropped 2 bases and J dropped 6 bases, with 5 bases sitting between them. Looked up from germline, CDR1 is SGHAT and CDR2 is FQNNGV. The CDR3 spans 11 residues. The CDR3 loop reads CASSLPGEQYF. Written as DNA, the CDR3 is TGTGCCAGCAGCTTACCTGGCGAGCAGTACTTC.

As for this clone: One base separates it from a far larger clone, so it is likely a read error. V usage is TRBV5-1 and J usage is TRBJ2-7; either TRBD1 or TRBD2 may fit D (6 bases each). The V end lost 4 bases, the J end lost 0 bases, and 14 bases lay between the germline ends. From germline, CDR1 is SGHRS and CDR2 YFSETQ. The CDR3 totals 15 residues. The CDR3 loop is CASSPDGGCSYEQYF. CDR3 DNA sequence: TGCGCCAGCAGCCCCGACGGGGGCTGCTCCTACGAGCAGTACTTC.

This clone has just one count. This rearrangement joins TRBV18 to TRBJ1-4; the D gene is possibly TRBD1 (6 bases). The germline CDR1 and CDR2 sequences are KGHSH and LQKENI. The germline V and J ends were trimmed by 1 base and 0 bases, with 9 bases remaining between them. CDR3 size: 16 residues. CDR3 region: CASSPQGTSTNEKLFF. In DNA form, the CDR3 reads TGTGCCAGCTCACCACAGGGGACATCAACTAATGAAAAACTGTTTTTT. Based on the CDR3 plus reference TRBV18 and TRBJ1-4, the full variable domain is NAGVMQNPRHLVRRRGQEARLRCSPMKGHSHVYWYRQLPEEGLKFMVYLQKENIIDESGMPKERFSAEFPKEGPSILRIQQVVRGDSAAYFCASSPQGTSTNEKLFFGSGTQLSVL.

A word on this clone: A much more abundant neighbour one base away suggests this may be a read error. The sample holds other DNA sequences that translate to the same CDR3. The chain recombines TRBV7-2 with TRBJ2-1, with TRBD2 as a possible D gene (6 bases). The CDR3 sequence is 15 residues long. Per germline, CDR1 SGHTA and CDR2 FQGNSA. CDR3 in amino acids: CASNRGTAARNEQFF. As DNA, the CDR3 is TGTGCTAGCAACCGCGGGACTGCCGCGCGGAATGAGCAGTTCTTC.

Points on this clone: This is likely an artifact of a read error, given a far larger clone one base away. The V call is TRBV25-1, the J call TRBJ2-3; tentative D call: TRBD2 (5 bases). This CDR3 has 12 amino acids. The germline V gene has CDR1 MGHDK and CDR2 SYGVNS. CDR3 bases: TGTGCCAGCAGGAATGAGGGAGATGCGCAGTATTTT. As protein: CASRNEGDAQYF.

Notes on this clone: This sequence is one base from a far larger clone and is likely a read error. Within the sample, other DNA sequences also encode this same CDR3. The chain couples TRBV30 to TRBJ1-2; no clear D. V was shortened by 0 bases and J by 4 bases, with 12 bases between the two germline ends. This CDR3 contains 14 residues. Germline V lookup: CDR1 GTSNPN, CDR2 SVGIG (reference sequence). The CDR3 is CAWSVGPYFYGYTF. In DNA form, the CDR3 reads TGTGCCTGGAGTGTCGGGCCTTACTTCTATGGCTACACCTTC. The entire variable domain, with the rest obtained from reference TRBV30 and TRBJ1-2, is as follows: SQTIHQWPATLVQPVGSPLSLECTVEGTSNPNLYWYRQAAGRGLQLLFYSVGIGQISSEVPQNLSASRPQDRQFILSSKKLLLSDSGFYLCAWSVGPYFYGYTFGSGTRLTVV.

This clone appeared a few times. A far larger clone is one nucleotide away, so this likely arose from a read error. The same CDR3 can be traced to other DNA sequences in this sample. The CDR3 sequence is CASSSRVATEETQYF. For the CDR3, the DNA is TGTGCCAGCAGCTCGAGGGTAGCGACAGAAGAGACCCAGTACTTC. The rearrangement links TRBV11-2 to TRBJ2-5; the D call may be TRBD1 or TRBD2 (5 bases each). V shed 4 bases and J shed 3 bases, with 15 bases lying between them. CDR3 length: 15 amino acids. CDR1 and CDR2 from the germline V gene are SGHAT and FQNNGV. Combining the CDR3 with reference TRBV11-2 and TRBJ2-5 gives the whole variable domain EAGVAQSPRYKIIEKRQSVAFWCNPISGHATLYWYQQILGQGPKLLIQFQNNGVVDDSQLPKDRFSAERLKGVDSTLKIQPAKLEDSAVYLCASSSRVATEETQYFGPGTRLLVL.

V gene TRBV11-2 combines with J gene TRBJ2-7; D possibly corresponds to TRBD2 (6 bases). The CDR3 is 16 residues long. Germline assignment: CDR1 SGHAT and CDR2 FQNNGV. Trimming shortened V by 0 bases and J by 5 bases, and 17 bases separated the two germline ends. The chain's CDR3 is CASSLETQGLPDEQYF. CDR3 bases: TGTGCCAGCAGCTTAGAAACGCAGGGACTTCCAGACGAGCAGTACTTC.